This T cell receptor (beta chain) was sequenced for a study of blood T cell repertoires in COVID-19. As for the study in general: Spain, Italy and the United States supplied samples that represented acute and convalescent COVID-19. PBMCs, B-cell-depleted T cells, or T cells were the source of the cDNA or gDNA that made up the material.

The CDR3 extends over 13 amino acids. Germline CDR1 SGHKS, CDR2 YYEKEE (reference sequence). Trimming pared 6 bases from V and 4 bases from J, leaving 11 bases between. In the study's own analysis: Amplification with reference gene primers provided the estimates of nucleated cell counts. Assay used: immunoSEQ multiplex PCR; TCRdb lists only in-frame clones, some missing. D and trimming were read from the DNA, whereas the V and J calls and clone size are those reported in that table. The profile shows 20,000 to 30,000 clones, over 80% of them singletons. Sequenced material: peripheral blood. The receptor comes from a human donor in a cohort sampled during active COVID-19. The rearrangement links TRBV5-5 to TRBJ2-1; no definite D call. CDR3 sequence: CASNSPTYNEQFF. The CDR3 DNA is TGTGCCAGCAACTCCCCGACATACAATGAGCAGTTCTTC.